This T cell receptor beta chain emerged from a study of T-cell memory formation after mild COVID-19. Overall study results and limits: Most CD4+ clones that shrank were in CM and EM, while CD8+ ones turned up in EMRA. Cross-reactive memory apparently joined, as some responding clones appeared in pre-infection memory.

CDR1 is MNHEY, CDR2 SVGAGI, per germline. The CDR3 length is 12 residues. The V gene lost 4 bases and the J gene lost 7 bases, with 8 bases spanning the gap. This clonotype was observed a few times. What it binds is unknown. Constant-segment primers served in 5'RACE that generated TCR alpha and TCR beta cDNA libraries bearing sample barcodes and UMIs. Each CDR3 protein is one row after TCRdb ran MiXCR on the 5' RACE reads. Here the sample spans around 430,000 distinct CDR3 sequences, roughly 15% being singletons. Sequenced input: PBMCs or a T cell subset sorted from them (not recorded which). The TCR was taken from a man aged 18 to 30 who had mild COVID-19 (a few samples of this study predate the infection). Cell type and time point are not known. The chain recombines TRBV6-5 with TRBJ1-5; D gene unclear. DNA for the CDR3: TGTGCCAGCAGTTCCCGTGGGCAGCCCCAGCATTTT. Its translation is CASSSRGQPQHF.